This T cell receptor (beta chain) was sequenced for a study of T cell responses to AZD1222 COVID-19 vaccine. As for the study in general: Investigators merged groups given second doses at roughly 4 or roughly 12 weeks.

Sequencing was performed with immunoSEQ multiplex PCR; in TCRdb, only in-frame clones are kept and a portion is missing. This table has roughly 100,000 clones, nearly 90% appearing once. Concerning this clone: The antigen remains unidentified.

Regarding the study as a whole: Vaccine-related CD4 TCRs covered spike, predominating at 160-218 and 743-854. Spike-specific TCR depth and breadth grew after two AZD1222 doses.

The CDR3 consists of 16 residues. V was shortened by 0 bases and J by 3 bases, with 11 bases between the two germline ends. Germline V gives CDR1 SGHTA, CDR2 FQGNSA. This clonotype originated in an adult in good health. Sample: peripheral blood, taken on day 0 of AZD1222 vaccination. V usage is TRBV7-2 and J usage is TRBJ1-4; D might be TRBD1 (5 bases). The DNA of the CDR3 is TGTGCCAGCAGCTTAGCTTTGACAGTCTCTAATGAAAAACTGTTTTTT. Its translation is CASSLALTVSNEKLFF.